The 11 T cell receptor beta chains below were found in one sample sequenced in a study of T cells in Graves' hyperthyroidism and ophthalmopathy. The TCR beta CDR3 regions underwent amplification using RNA transcripts as the source. TCR CDR3 underwent first-round RT-PCR with the HTBI primer set. TCRdb reanalysed the multiplex PCR reads using MiXCR and keeps one entry per CDR3 protein. The sample lists approximately 640,000 distinct CDR3 sequences; just under 45% were seen once. The material sequenced was peripheral blood or thyroid tissue (not recorded which). The receptors were gathered from an adult man with Graves' disease, either hyperthyroidism or ophthalmopathy (not recorded which).

This clonotype was seen only a few times. The chain recombines TRBV24-1 with TRBJ2-7; TRBD1 matches at 8 bases. Germline CDR1 and CDR2: KGHDR and SFDVKD. Trimming at V came to 5 bases and at J to 0 bases, leaving 14 bases not matched to a gene. The CDR3 runs to 18 residues. In DNA, the CDR3 is TGTGCCACCAGTGGTGAGCGCCCTTACAGGGGGGCCTCCTACGAGCAGTACTTC. The encoded protein is CATSGERPYRGASYEQYF.

A few counts support this clonotype. The CDR3 bases are TGTGCCAGCAGTGTGCGCGGGACAGGGGGCAATTTCGCGAGTGGCTACACCTTC. Translating gives CASSVRGTGGNFASGYTF. The chain employs TRBV2 and TRBJ1-2, with TRBD1 matching over 12 bases. CDR1 is SNHLY and CDR2 is FYNNEI in the germline V gene. Trimming took 4 bases from V and 7 from J; bases not matched to a gene: 16. The CDR3 has 18 residues.

The V and J genes are TRBV15 and TRBJ1-4, with 9 bases aligning to TRBD1. CDR3 length: 14 amino acids. Germline trimming cut 3 bases from V and 8 bases from J; bases unmatched to any gene: 4. Germline CDR1 LNHNV, CDR2 YYDKDF (reference sequence). CDR3 in DNA: TGTGCCACCAGCAGGGACAGGGGACGAGAAAAACTGTTTTTT. Encoded protein: CATSRDRGREKLFF.

The chain links TRBV7-2 to TRBJ1-4, with D tentatively TRBD1 (5 bases). In germline, CDR1 is SGHTA, CDR2 FQGNSA. Trimming took off 6 bases at V and 4 bases at J, with 12 bases between the two ends. This CDR3 is 14 amino acids long. The CDR3 coding sequence is TGTGCCAGCAGTGCACACAGGAGTAATGAAAAACTGTTTTTT. This codes for CASSAHRSNEKLFF.

As to this clonotype: This could be a read error, since a much larger clone is one nucleotide away. The chain has TRBV20-1 and TRBJ1-6; no firm D call. Germline lookup yields CDR1 DFQATT and CDR2 SNEGSKA (reference sequence). Between the trimmed V and J ends, which lost 0 bases and 12 bases, there was a span of 12 bases. The CDR3 extends over 13 amino acids. In DNA, the CDR3 is TGCAGTGCTAGAGAAGAGTCACATTTACCCCTCCACTTT. It codes for CSAREESHLPLHF.

V is TRBV7-8 and J is TRBJ1-5; a possible D gene is TRBD1 (6 bases). The V end lost 1 base, the J end lost 16 bases, and 11 bases lay between the germline ends. Per the germline V gene, CDR1 is SGHVS and CDR2 is FQNEAQ. There are 11 residues in the CDR3. The DNA of the CDR3 is TGTGCCAGCAGCTTAGGGGGGGGGCTACATTTT. Translating it yields CASSLGGGLHF.

The rearrangement links TRBV19 to TRBJ1-5; D possibly corresponds to TRBD1 (6 bases). Trimming stripped 3 bases from V and 2 bases from J, with 14 bases between. The CDR3 loop spans 16 amino acids. CDR1 is LNHDA, CDR2 SQIVND, per germline (reference sequence). Here the CDR3 DNA reads TGTGCCAGTAGTATTATAGGGGCAGGGGGCAATCAGCCCCAGCATTTT. It codes for CASSIIGAGGNQPQHF. Complete variable domain (other parts from reference TRBV19 and TRBJ1-5): DGGITQSPKYLFRKEGQNVTLSCEQNLNHDAMYWYRQDPGQGLRLIYYSQIVNDFQKGDIAEGYSVSREKKESFPLTVTSAQKNPTAFYLCASSIIGAGGNQPQHFGDGTRLSIL.

This clonotype was seen at least ten times. This chain joins TRBV29-1 and TRBJ1-1; the match to TRBD1 covers 9 bases. CDR3 size: 13 residues. CDR1 is SQVTM and CDR2 is ANQGSEA in the germline V gene. Unmatched junction bases numbered 6, after V lost 4 bases and J lost 6 bases. CDR3 nucleotides: TGCAGCGTTGGGGGGACAGGGAGGTCTGAAGCTTTCTTT. It specifies CSVGGTGRSEAFF.

The chain combines TRBV6-5 with TRBJ2-7, with a tentative D call TRBD2 (6 bases). The CDR3 has 14 amino acids. Germline-derived CDR1 and CDR2 are MNHEY and SVGAGI. The V end was cut by 0 bases, the J end by 3 bases, with 9 bases between. The CDR3 spells CASSYSDGSYEQYF. CDR3 nucleotide sequence: TGTGCCAGCAGTTACTCGGACGGGAGCTACGAGCAGTACTTC.

The chain couples TRBV6-6 to TRBJ1-3; the D gene is possibly TRBD1 (6 bases). The germline gives CDR1 MNHNY, CDR2 SVGAGI (reference sequence). There are 15 residues in the CDR3. Trimming shortened V by 7 bases and J by 1 base, and 14 bases separated the two germline ends. The CDR3 is CASMMAGASGNTIYF. For the CDR3, the DNA is TGTGCCAGCATGATGGCGGGGGCTTCTGGAAACACCATATATTTT.

The chain employs TRBV7-8 and TRBJ1-5; possible D gene TRBD1, 6 bases. The ends were cut back, 3 bases at V and 6 bases at J, with 15 bases in the middle. The CDR3 sequence is 15 residues long. CDR1 SGHVS and CDR2 FQNEAQ come from the germline V gene. DNA for the CDR3: TGTGCCAGCAGCTTCGGAACAGGGTACGGTCAGCCCCAGCATTTT. Its protein is CASSFGTGYGQPQHF.